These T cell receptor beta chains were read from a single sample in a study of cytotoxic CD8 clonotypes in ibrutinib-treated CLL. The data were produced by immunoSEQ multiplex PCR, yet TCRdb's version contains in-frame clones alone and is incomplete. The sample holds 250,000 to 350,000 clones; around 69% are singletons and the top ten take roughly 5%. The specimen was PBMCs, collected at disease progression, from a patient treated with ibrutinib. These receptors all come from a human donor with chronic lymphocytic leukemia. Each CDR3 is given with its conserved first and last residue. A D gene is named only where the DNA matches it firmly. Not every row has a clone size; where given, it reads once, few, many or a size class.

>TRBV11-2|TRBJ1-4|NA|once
TGTGCCAGCAGCTTAGTCGGGGCGCCTAATGAAAAACTGTTTTTT
CASSLVGAPNEKLFF
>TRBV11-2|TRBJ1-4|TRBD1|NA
TGTGCCAGCAGCTTCCAGACAGGGAGAAATGAAAAACTGTTTTTT
CASSFQTGRNEKLFF
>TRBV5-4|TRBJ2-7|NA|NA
TGTGCCAGCAGCTTGTATCCCTACGAGCAGTACTTC
CASSLYPYEQYF
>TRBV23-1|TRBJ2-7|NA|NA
TGCGCCAGCAGTCAATCATTTATTGCTCGGCCGGGATCCTACGAGCAGTACTTC
CASSQSFIARPGSYEQYF
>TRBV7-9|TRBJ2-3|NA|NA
TGTGCCAGCCCTGCGGGGGCCCCCACAGATACGCAGTATTTT
CASPAGAPTDTQYF
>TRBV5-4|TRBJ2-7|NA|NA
TGTGCCAGCAGCTTGCTACACCTCGCGGGCCCTCCCTACGAGCAGTACTTC
CASSLLHLAGPPYEQYF
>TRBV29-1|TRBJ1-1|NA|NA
TGCAGCGTTGAGACAGGCCGGGACACTGAAGCTTTCTTT
CSVETGRDTEAFF
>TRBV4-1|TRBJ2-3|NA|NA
TGCGCCAGCAGCCAAATTGGGGGCACAGATACGCAGTATTTT
CASSQIGGTDTQYF
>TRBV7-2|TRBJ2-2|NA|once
TGTGCCAGCAGCTTTAAACAGGGCGCCGGGGAGCTGTTTTTT
CASSFKQGAGELFF
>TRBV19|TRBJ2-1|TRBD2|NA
TGTGCCAGTAGTATCGGGAGCGGGGGACTCTACAATGAGCAGTTCTTC
CASSIGSGGLYNEQFF
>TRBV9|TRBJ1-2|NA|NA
TGTGCCAGCAGCGTAGACCGGGAAGCTAACTATGGCTACACCTTC
CASSVDREANYGYTF
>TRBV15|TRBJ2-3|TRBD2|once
TGTGCCACCAGCAGAGAGGGGCTAGCGGCAACAGATACGCAGTATTTT
CATSREGLAATDTQYF
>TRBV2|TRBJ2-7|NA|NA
TGTGCCAGCAGACGGGACTCTGTAACCTACGAGCAGTACTTC
CASRRDSVTYEQYF
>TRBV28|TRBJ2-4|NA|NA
TGTGCCAGCAGTTACGGGGACTTAGCCAAAAACATTCAGTACTTC
CASSYGDLAKNIQYF
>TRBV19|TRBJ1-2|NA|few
TGTGCCAGTAGTTCCGGGAACTATGGCTACACCTTC
CASSSGNYGYTF
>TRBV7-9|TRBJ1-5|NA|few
TGTGCCAGCAGCCCGACAGGACCGTGGGAGCCCCAGCATTTT
CASSPTGPWEPQHF
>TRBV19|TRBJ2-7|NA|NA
TGTGCCAGTAGTATCCGCCCCCTAACTATAGCGACTTCACTTAGTTCCTACGAGCAGTACTTC
CASSIRPLTIATSLSSYEQYF
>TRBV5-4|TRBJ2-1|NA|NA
TGTGCCAGCAGCTCGCTAGCGTTCTCCTACAATGAGCAGTTCTTC
CASSSLAFSYNEQFF
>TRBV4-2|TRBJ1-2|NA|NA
TGTGCCAGCAGCCAAGTCGGGGGGGGAGAGTCCGATGGCTACACCTTC
CASSQVGGGESDGYTF
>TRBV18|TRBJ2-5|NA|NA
TGTGCCAGCTCCGACCCGAAGGAGACCCAGTACTTC
CASSDPKETQYF